What follows describes a single T cell receptor beta chain. Its target is not known. These data come from a study of STAT5B mutations in CD4+ large granular lymphocyte leukemia. The overall study: The CDR3 'QG' motif was associated with a particular HLA allele among healthy donors.

Original handling: Lowest detectable productive clonotype frequency was 2.59 x 10-5. The assay was immunoSEQ multiplex PCR, and TCRdb's table has in-frame clones only and misses some. That table is the source of V, J and clone size, and D and trimming were worked out from the DNA. The sample has about 50,000 clones, approximately 84% seen once. Study-level results: About 25% of private leukemic clonotypes occurred rarely in other patients' non-leukemic repertoires.

Sequencing input: CD4+ T cells from blood buffy coats. The receptor comes from a human donor in good health.

CDR3 nucleotides: TGCAGCCTTTCGGGGGGGGAAGCAGATACGCAGTATTTT. Amino acids: CSLSGGEADTQYF. The rearrangement uses TRBV29-1 and TRBJ2-3, with TRBD2 identical over 8 bases. The germline CDR1 and CDR2 sequences are SQVTM and ANQGSEA. V was clipped by 8 bases and J by 4 bases; unmatched bases: 8. The CDR3 spans 13 residues.